This T cell receptor (beta chain) comes out of a study of cytomegalovirus exposure and HLA in healthy donors. Here immunoSEQ multiplex PCR was the method, and the copy in TCRdb shows in-frame clones only, minus some. The sample includes 300,000 to 450,000 clones, roughly 88% of them seen just once. Germline CDR1 and CDR2: LNHDA and SQIVND (reference sequence). V was cut by 8 bases and J by 7 bases, with 12 bases left in between. The CDR3 is 12 amino acids. The rearrangement links TRBV19 to TRBJ1-5, with D unresolved. Sequences were obtained from PBMCs. This clonotype originated in a young woman in good health and CMV-seronegative. The CDR3 here is CASSAGYQPQHF. The DNA for the CDR3 is TGTGCCAGTTCCGCAGGCTACCAGCCCCAGCATTTT.